Presented here are 29 T cell receptor beta chains from one specimen sequenced in a study of T cells in Graves' hyperthyroidism and ophthalmopathy. RNA transcripts yielded amplified TCR beta CDR3 regions. HTBI primers were used for first-round RT-PCR of the TCR CDR3. TCRdb fed the multiplex PCR reads into MiXCR, producing one record per CDR3 protein. The sample lists nearly 600,000 distinct CDR3 sequences, about 15% occurring once. The specimen was blood. These receptor sequences come from a woman in her twenties or thirties with Graves' hyperthyroidism that later progressed to Graves' ophthalmopathy.

The sample holds many counts of this clonotype. V and J are TRBV10-2 and TRBJ1-1, with D tentatively TRBD1 (6 bases). The CDR3 consists of 14 residues. Germline assignment: CDR1 WSHSY and CDR2 SAAADI. The V and J ends lost 8 bases and 6 bases respectively, with 19 bases between them. The CDR3: CASSGITGTPEAFF. Here the CDR3 DNA reads TGCGCCAGCTCAGGGATCACAGGGACCCCTGAAGCTTTCTTT.

This clonotype was seen more than once but under ten times. This chain connects TRBV12-3 or TRBV12-4 to TRBJ2-3; TRBD1 agrees at 10 bases. This CDR3 contains 17 residues. With 6 bases clipped from V and 4 bases from J, the junction kept 13 bases outside the gene matches. The CDR3 DNA is TGTGCCAGCAGCCGAACGGGACAGGGGACAGGCGCAGATACGCAGTATTTT. Translated, it gives CASSRTGQGTGADTQYF.

This clonotype has a count of ten or more. This sequence joins TRBV6-1 and TRBJ1-2, with a tentative D call TRBD1 (6 bases). Trimming cost V 9 bases and J 4 bases, with 12 bases left between them. In germline, CDR1 is MNHNS, CDR2 SASEGT. This CDR3 region has 12 residues. CDR3 amino acids: CASYDRIYGYTF. The CDR3 nucleotides are TGTGCCAGTTACGACAGGATCTATGGCTACACCTTC.

The table lists this clonotype with many counts. The gene calls are TRBV11-3 and TRBJ2-5; the match to TRBD2 covers 14 bases. Germline CDR1 and CDR2: SGHNT and YENEEA. Unmatched junction bases numbered 9, after V lost 5 bases and J lost 4 bases. CDR3 length: 17 residues. DNA of the CDR3: TGTGCCAGCAGCACCCGGACTAGCGGGAGGAGGAGAGAGACCCAGTACTTC. Translating it yields CASSTRTSGRRRETQYF. Drawing the rest from reference TRBV11-3 and TRBJ2-5, the complete variable domain is EAGVVQSPRYKIIEKKQPVAFWCNPISGHNTLYWYLQNLGQGPELLIRYENEEAVDDSQLPKDRFSAERLKGVDSTLKIQPAELGDSAVYLCASSTRTSGRRRETQYFGPGTRLLVL.

This clonotype was counted ten times or more. The chain employs TRBV27 and TRBJ1-6, with 11 bases lining up with TRBD1. This CDR3 contains 15 residues. V shed 5 bases and J 10 bases; nucleotides not matched to a gene: 7. Germline V lookup: CDR1 MNHEY, CDR2 SMNVEV (reference sequence). The CDR3 spells CASSVGQGVRSPLHF. CDR3 DNA sequence: TGTGCCAGCAGTGTGGGACAGGGGGTTCGATCACCCCTCCACTTT.

The chain uses TRBV19 and TRBJ1-5; weak D call: TRBD1 (5 bases). The CDR3 spans 15 residues. Trimming removed 3 bases at V and 5 bases at J, with 14 bases between. CDR1 and CDR2 from the germline V gene are LNHDA and SQIVND (reference sequence). CDR3 protein: CASSIWGNEYQPQHF. Written as DNA, the CDR3 is TGTGCCAGTAGTATCTGGGGGAACGAATATCAGCCCCAGCATTTT.

V is TRBV10-2 and J is TRBJ1-3; D is uncertain. Trimming removed 8 bases from V and 4 bases from J, with 15 bases in between. The CDR3 loop spans 14 amino acids. Germline CDR1 reads WSHSY; CDR2 reads SAAADI. The CDR3 nucleotides are TGCGCCAGCGGGCATACAAGGATAGGAAACACCATATATTTT. This translates into CASGHTRIGNTIYF.

The genes are TRBV13 and TRBJ2-5; 7 positions agree with TRBD2. The CDR3 is 15 amino acids. Germline loops: CDR1 PRHDT, CDR2 FYEKMQ (reference sequence). Germline trimming cut 5 bases from V and 3 bases from J; bases unmatched to any gene: 9. CDR3 bases: TGTGCCAGCAGCATTATTAGCGGGTCTAAAGAGACCCAGTACTTC. Its translation: CASSIISGSKETQYF.

This chain connects TRBV9 to TRBJ2-7; 7 nucleotides match TRBD1. Germline loops: CDR1 SGDLS, CDR2 YYNGEE. The CDR3 sequence is 16 residues long. Unmatched junction bases numbered 10, after V lost 3 bases and J lost 1 base. Written as DNA, the CDR3 is TGTGCCAGCAGCGGCGACCGGGACAGCGATTCCTACGAGCAGTACTTC. Its translation: CASSGDRDSDSYEQYF. Filled out from reference TRBV9 and TRBJ2-7, the complete variable domain reads DSGVTQTPKHLITATGQRVTLRCSPRSGDLSVYWYQQSLDQGLQFLIQYYNGEERAKGNILERFSAQQFPDLHSELNLSSLELGDSALYFCASSGDRDSDSYEQYFGPGTRLTVT.

This clonotype showed up just a few times. The chain has TRBV6-6 and TRBJ1-2; no clear D gene. V was clipped by 2 bases and J by 4 bases, with 11 bases between them. The CDR3 extends over 14 amino acids. Germline assignment: CDR1 MNHNY and CDR2 SVGAGI (reference sequence). CDR3 region: CASSYTAESYGYTF. CDR3 sequence (DNA): TGTGCCAGCAGTTACACGGCAGAAAGCTATGGCTACACCTTC.

This chain uses TRBV4-1 with TRBJ2-2; 8 nucleotides align to TRBD1. CDR1 and CDR2 (germline): MGHRA, YSYEKL. Losses at the gene ends were 5 bases for V and 8 bases for J; bases not matched to a gene: 10. The CDR3 sequence is 15 residues long. CDR3 in amino acids: CASSFLQGALGELFF. CDR3 sequence (DNA): TGCGCCAGCAGCTTCCTCCAGGGGGCGCTTGGGGAGCTGTTTTTT.

Many counts were recorded for this clonotype. The V and J genes are TRBV20-1 and TRBJ2-1; TRBD2 agrees at 8 bases. CDR3 length: 14 amino acids. V shed 6 bases, J shed 8 bases, and the junction held 12 bases outside the gene matches. CDR1 DFQATT and CDR2 SNEGSKA come from the germline V gene (reference sequence). In DNA form, the CDR3 reads TGCAGTGCGATTGGGACTAGGAGTCGGGATGAGCAGTTCTTC. It codes for CSAIGTRSRDEQFF.

The rearrangement joins TRBV19 to TRBJ1-5, with D possibly matching TRBD1 (5 bases). Trimming took off 1 base at V and 4 bases at J, with 14 bases between the two ends. Germline values: CDR1 LNHDA, CDR2 SQIVND (reference sequence). The CDR3 is made up of 16 amino acids. The CDR3 here is CASSIVGQDLNQPQHF. The CDR3 bases are TGTGCCAGTAGTATAGTGGGGCAGGACCTTAATCAGCCCCAGCATTTT.

This clonotype was counted many times. The rearrangement links TRBV28 to TRBJ2-7; 12 bases align to TRBD2. CDR1 MDHEN and CDR2 SYDVKM come from the germline V gene. The CDR3 length is 17 residues. V lost 5 bases and J lost 5; bases outside the gene matches: 13. CDR3 region: CASSGPQTSGRVDEQYF. CDR3 DNA: TGTGCCAGCAGTGGCCCCCAGACTAGCGGGAGAGTGGACGAGCAGTACTTC.

Only a few counts were recorded for this clonotype. The rearrangement links TRBV6-2 or TRBV6-3 to TRBJ2-3; possibly TRBD2 for D (6 bases). Germline lookup yields CDR1 MNHEY and CDR2 SVGEGT. The V end was cut by 2 bases, the J end by 1 base, with 10 bases between. The CDR3 totals 15 residues. DNA for the CDR3: TGTGCCAGCAGTTACGCGGGGTCGGGCACAGATACGCAGTATTTT. Translated: CASSYAGSGTDTQYF.

This clonotype was picked up a small number of times. The chain has TRBV19 and TRBJ2-1, with 11 nucleotides matching TRBD1. Unmatched junction bases numbered 0, after V lost 0 bases and J lost 2 bases. Germline CDR1 is LNHDA and CDR2 is SQIVND (reference sequence). The CDR3 has 16 amino acids. The CDR3: CASSIEDRGPYNEQFF. The CDR3 DNA sequence: TGTGCCAGTAGTATAGAGGACAGGGGGCCCTACAATGAGCAGTTCTTC.

This clonotype was seen only a few times. The CDR3 loop reads CASSPDRSDTDTQYF. CDR3 sequence (DNA): TGTGCCAGCTCACCGGACAGGTCCGACACAGATACGCAGTATTTT. The chain combines TRBV18 with TRBJ2-3; 7 bases are shared with TRBD1. Germline lookup yields CDR1 KGHSH and CDR2 LQKENI. This CDR3 is 15 amino acids long. V dropped 3 bases and J dropped 2; count of bases not matched to a gene: 5. The whole variable domain, filled in from reference TRBV18 and TRBJ2-3, reads NAGVMQNPRHLVRRRGQEARLRCSPMKGHSHVYWYRQLPEEGLKFMVYLQKENIIDESGMPKERFSAEFPKEGPSILRIQQVVRGDSAAYFCASSPDRSDTDTQYFGPGTRLTVL.

This clonotype was seen at least ten times. The chain is built from TRBV6-1 and TRBJ2-1; D perhaps matches TRBD2 (6 bases). V was cut by 5 bases and J by 4 bases, with 18 bases left in between. Germline lookup yields CDR1 MNHNS and CDR2 SASEGT. The CDR3 has 16 amino acids. The CDR3 DNA reads TGTGCCAGCAGTTCAGCCGGGCTAGCGAGTTACAATGAGCAGTTCTTC. Its translation is CASSSAGLASYNEQFF.

This clonotype appeared many times. The chain is built from TRBV30 and TRBJ1-1, with D possibly TRBD1 on 6 matching bases. Germline-derived CDR1 and CDR2 are GTSNPN and SVGIG (reference sequence). V lost 6 bases to trimming and J lost 5 bases, with 13 bases between them. The CDR3 is made up of 12 amino acids. The CDR3: CACTGYRTEAFF. The DNA of the CDR3 is TGTGCCTGTACAGGGTATCGGACTGAAGCTTTCTTT. Looking up the rest from reference TRBV30 and TRBJ1-1 gives the full variable domain: SQTIHQWPATLVQPVGSPLSLECTVEGTSNPNLYWYRQAAGRGLQLLFYSVGIGQISSEVPQNLSASRPQDRQFILSSKKLLLSDSGFYLCACTGYRTEAFFGQGTRLTVV.

The sample holds many counts of this clonotype. The gene calls are TRBV3-1 and TRBJ2-1; TRBD1 matches at 7 bases. The CDR3 covers 14 residues. The germline CDR1 and CDR2 sequences are LGHDT and YNNKEL (reference sequence). The V gene end was trimmed by 1 base and the J gene end by 10 bases; junction bases not matched to a gene: 7. The CDR3 region is CASSQGQGFGEQFF. The CDR3 DNA follows: TGTGCCAGCAGCCAAGGACAGGGATTTGGGGAGCAGTTCTTC.

Many counts were recorded for this clonotype. CDR3 nucleotides: TGTGCCAGCAGCTTCACAGGGGGCGTCGAAAAACTGTTTTTT. Its protein product is CASSFTGGVEKLFF. The chain couples TRBV7-2 to TRBJ1-4; TRBD1 matches 9 bases. CDR3 length: 14 amino acids. Losses at the gene ends were 3 bases for V and 8 bases for J; bases not matched to a gene: 4. Germline CDR1 is SGHTA and CDR2 is FQGNSA.

This clonotype was seen at least ten times. The chain joins TRBV10-3 to TRBJ2-1; 16 bases agree with TRBD2. Germline-derived CDR1 and CDR2 are ENHRY and SYGVKD. The CDR3 runs 19 residues. V dropped 4 bases and J dropped 2; count of bases not matched to a gene: 8. The CDR3 here is CAISASGTSGRAAYNEQFF. CDR3 sequence (DNA): TGTGCCATCAGTGCGAGCGGGACTAGCGGGAGGGCCGCCTACAATGAGCAGTTCTTC.

J is TRBJ1-2 and V is TRBV20-1; D is ambiguous. Looked up from germline, CDR1 is DFQATT and CDR2 is SNEGSKA (reference sequence). This CDR3 region has 12 residues. Trimming removed 0 bases from V and 4 bases from J, with 6 bases in between. CDR3 in DNA: TGCAGTGCTAGAGATCTCACCTATGGCTACACCTTC. The encoded protein is CSARDLTYGYTF.

This clonotype was seen at least ten times. This chain links TRBV28 with TRBJ1-2, with D possibly being TRBD1 (6 bases). Deletions cut 6 bases from V and 7 bases from J, with 21 bases between. The CDR3 runs 15 residues. Looked up from germline, CDR1 is MDHEN and CDR2 is SYDVKM. CDR3 nucleotide sequence: TGTGCCAGCAGACAATTCACAGGGAGCGCAACTGGCTACACCTTC. It codes for CASRQFTGSATGYTF.

This chain connects TRBV4-2 to TRBJ2-7; D is undetermined. Germline CDR1 and CDR2: LGHNA and YNFKEQ. CDR3 length: 14 amino acids. Trimming removed 0 bases at V and 0 bases at J, with 6 bases between. CDR3: CASSQDLTSYEQYF. CDR3 nucleotide sequence: TGTGCCAGCAGCCAAGATCTGACCTCCTACGAGCAGTACTTC.

This clonotype was seen ten or more times. The rearrangement links TRBV9 to TRBJ2-7; TRBD1 aligns across 7 bases. With V trimmed by 3 bases and J by 3 bases, 6 bases remained unmatched. The CDR3 is 14 amino acids. Per germline, CDR1 SGDLS and CDR2 YYNGEE. The CDR3 reads CASSARQGYYEQYF. CDR3 bases: TGTGCCAGCAGCGCACGACAGGGATACTACGAGCAGTACTTC.

This clonotype was found many times. The V call is TRBV24-1, the J call TRBJ1-2; tentative D call: TRBD1 (5 bases). CDR3 size: 15 residues. CDR1 KGHDR and CDR2 SFDVKD come from the germline V gene. Trimming shortened V by 4 bases and J by 7 bases, and 18 bases separated the two germline ends. The CDR3 coding sequence is TGTGCCACCAGTGAGGTTGCTGGCAGGGTTTCTGGCTACACCTTC. It codes for CATSEVAGRVSGYTF.

This clonotype appeared many times. The rearrangement joins TRBV10-2 to TRBJ2-2; D perhaps matches TRBD2 (5 bases). Germline values: CDR1 WSHSY, CDR2 SAAADI. The CDR3 loop spans 14 amino acids. The ends were cut back, 7 bases at V and 1 base at J, with 10 bases in the middle. The CDR3 is CASIVGVNTGELFF. CDR3 bases: TGCGCCAGCATCGTGGGAGTGAACACCGGGGAGCTGTTTTTT.

This clonotype was counted a few times. The chain is built from TRBV6-2 or TRBV6-3 and TRBJ2-5; no clear D. The CDR3 consists of 13 residues. Between the trimmed V and J ends, which lost 5 bases and 8 bases, there was a span of 15 bases. CDR1 and CDR2 (germline): MNHEY, SVGEGT. CDR3 loop: CASSRTEASTQYF. The CDR3 DNA sequence: TGTGCCAGCAGTCGGACGGAAGCCAGCACCCAGTACTTC.